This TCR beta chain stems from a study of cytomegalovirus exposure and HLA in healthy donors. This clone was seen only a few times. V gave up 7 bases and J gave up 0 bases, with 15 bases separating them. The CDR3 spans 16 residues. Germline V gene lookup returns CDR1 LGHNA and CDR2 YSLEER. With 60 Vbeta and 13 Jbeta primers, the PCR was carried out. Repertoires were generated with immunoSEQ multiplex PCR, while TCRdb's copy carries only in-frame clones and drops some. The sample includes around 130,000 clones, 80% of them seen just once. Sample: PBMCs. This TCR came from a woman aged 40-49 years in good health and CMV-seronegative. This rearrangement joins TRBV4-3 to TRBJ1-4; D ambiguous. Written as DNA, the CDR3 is TGCGCCAGCACCCCAACGTACCCAGCAACTAATGAAAAACTGTTTTTT. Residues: CASTPTYPATNEKLFF.